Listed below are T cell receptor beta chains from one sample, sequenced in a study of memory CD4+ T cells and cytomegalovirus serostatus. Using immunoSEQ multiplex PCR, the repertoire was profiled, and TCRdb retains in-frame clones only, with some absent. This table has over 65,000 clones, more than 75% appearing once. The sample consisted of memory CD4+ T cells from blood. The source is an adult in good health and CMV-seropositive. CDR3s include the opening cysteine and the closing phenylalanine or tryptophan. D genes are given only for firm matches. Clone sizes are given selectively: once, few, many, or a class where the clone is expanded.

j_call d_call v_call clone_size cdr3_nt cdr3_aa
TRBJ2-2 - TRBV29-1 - TGCAGCGTTGAAGGTGAATCCGGGGAGCTGTTTTTT CSVEGESGELFF
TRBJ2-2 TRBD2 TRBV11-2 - TGTGCCAGCAGCCGACTAGCGGGGGGCGGCGGGGAGCTGTTTTTT CASSRLAGGGGELFF
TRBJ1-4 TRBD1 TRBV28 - TGTGCCAGCAGAAAACAGGGGGCGTTTGCAACTAATGAAAAACTGTTTTTT CASRKQGAFATNEKLFF
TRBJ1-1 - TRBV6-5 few TGTGCCACCGAACGGGGGGCAAACACTGAAGCTTTCTTT CATERGANTEAFF
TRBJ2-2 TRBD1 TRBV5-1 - TGCGCCAGCAGCTTGGAGGGACAGGGGGCCAGCGGGGAGCTGTTTTTT CASSLEGQGASGELFF
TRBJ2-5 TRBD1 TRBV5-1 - TGCGCCAGCAGCTGGGGGACAGGATCCCAAGAGACCCAGTACTTC CASSWGTGSQETQYF
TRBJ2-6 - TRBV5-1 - TGCGCCAGCAGCTTGGCATTTCACTCTGGGGCCAACGTCCTGACTTTC CASSLAFHSGANVLTF
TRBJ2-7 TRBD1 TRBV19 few TGTGCCAGTAGTTCAAAAGGACAGGGCTACGAGCAGTACTTC CASSSKGQGYEQYF
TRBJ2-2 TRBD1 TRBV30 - TGTGCCTGGAGCCGAGACAGGGTTGGGGCTGGGGGGGAGCTGTTTTTT CAWSRDRVGAGGELFF
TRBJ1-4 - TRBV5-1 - TGCGCCAGCAGCTTGGAGCCAGGGATGACAACTAATGAAAAACTGTTTTTT CASSLEPGMTTNEKLFF
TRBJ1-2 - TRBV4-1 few TGCGCCAGCAGCCGGATGCTGGACAGTAACTATGGCTACACCTTC CASSRMLDSNYGYTF
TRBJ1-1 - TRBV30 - TGTGCCTGGAGTGGGCAGCTTAGATCGAACACTGAAGCTTTCTTT CAWSGQLRSNTEAFF
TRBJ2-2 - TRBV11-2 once TGTGCCAGCAGCCATTATAGCGGCACGAACACCGGGGAGCTGTTTTTT CASSHYSGTNTGELFF
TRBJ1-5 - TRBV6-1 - TGTGCCAGCAGTGAAGCGCTACATCAGCCCCAGCATTTT CASSEALHQPQHF
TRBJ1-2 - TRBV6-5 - TGTGCCAGCAGCCTGACAGGCACCTATGGCTACACCTTC CASSLTGTYGYTF
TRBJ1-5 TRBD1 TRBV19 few TGTGCCAGTAGTTCGGGACAGTCGACTAGGCCCCAGCATTTT CASSSGQSTRPQHF
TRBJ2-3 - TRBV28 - TGTGCCAGCAGTTTGCCTAGCGCTATCACAGATACGCAGTATTTT CASSLPSAITDTQYF
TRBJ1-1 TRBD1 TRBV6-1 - TGTGCCGGTAACACAGGGGTGAACACTGAAGCTTTCTTT CAGNTGVNTEAFF
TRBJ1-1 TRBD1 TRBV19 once TGTGCCAGTAGTATAAACGGACAGGGGGACACTGAAGCTTTCTTT CASSINGQGDTEAFF
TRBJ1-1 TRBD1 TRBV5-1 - TGCGCCAGCAGCCTAGCGGGACAGACAACTGAAGCTTTCTTT CASSLAGQTTEAFF
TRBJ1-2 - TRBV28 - TGTGCCAGCTATTTTGGGACGTTTGCTAGTTATGGCTACACCTTC CASYFGTFASYGYTF
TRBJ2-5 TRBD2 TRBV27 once TGTGCCAGCAGTGCCTGGGGGGGGCAAGAGACCCAGTACTTC CASSAWGGQETQYF
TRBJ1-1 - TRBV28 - TGTGCCAGCAGCTGGGGGCGATCGAGGGAAGCTTTCTTT CASSWGRSREAFF
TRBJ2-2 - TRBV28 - TGTGCCAGCAGTTTATCCCAGGGTCCCGGGGAGCTGTTTTTT CASSLSQGPGELFF
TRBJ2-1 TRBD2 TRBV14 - TGTGCCAGCAGCCAAGGCCAATGGACTAGCGGGGACTACAATGAGCAGTTCTTC CASSQGQWTSGDYNEQFF
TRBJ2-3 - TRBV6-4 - TGTGCCAGCAGTGAAACGGGCCACGGCGCAGATACGCAGTATTTT CASSETGHGADTQYF
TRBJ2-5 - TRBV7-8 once TGTGCCAGCAGCCACCGGGACGGAAGGTCGTGGGAGACCCAGTACTTC CASSHRDGRSWETQYF
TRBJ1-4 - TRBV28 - - CASSTSGQGRNEKLFF
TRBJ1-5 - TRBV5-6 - TGTGCCAGCAGCTTGGGTCCAGGGCCGGCCCAGCATTTT CASSLGPGPAQHF
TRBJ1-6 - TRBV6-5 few TGTGCCAGCAGTTACGACCCTACAGGGCGACCCCTCCACTTT CASSYDPTGRPLHF
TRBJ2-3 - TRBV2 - TGTGCCAGCAGTTTGGGGGGGGCGGCAGATACGCAGTATTTT CASSLGGAADTQYF
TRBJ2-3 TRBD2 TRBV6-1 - TGTGCCAGCAGTGGACTAGCGGGGGGGTCCAATACGCAGTATTTT CASSGLAGGSNTQYF
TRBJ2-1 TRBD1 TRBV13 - TGTGCCAGCAGCCTCGGACAGGGCGGTGAGCAGTTCTTC CASSLGQGGEQFF
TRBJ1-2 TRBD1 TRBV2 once TGTGCCAGCAGTGTAAGGGACAGGGATGGCTACACCTTC CASSVRDRDGYTF
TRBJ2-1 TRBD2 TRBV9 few TGTGCCAGCAGCGTAGGTAGCGGGTCCGCCTACAATGAGCAGTTCTTC CASSVGSGSAYNEQFF
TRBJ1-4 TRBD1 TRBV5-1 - TGCGCCAGCAGCTCGACAGGGGGCTTTGAAAAACTGTTTTTT CASSSTGGFEKLFF
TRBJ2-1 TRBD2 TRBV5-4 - TGTGCCAGCAGCACCGGGACTAGCGGGAATAACTTAGGTGAGCAGTTCTTC CASSTGTSGNNLGEQFF
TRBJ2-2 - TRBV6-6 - TGTGCCAGCAGTGGCAGCTGGAACACCGGGGAGCTGTTTTTT CASSGSWNTGELFF
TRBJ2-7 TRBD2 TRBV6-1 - TGTGCCAGCAGTGAAGGTGAGGGCGGGGGGAGCTACGAGCAGTACTTC CASSEGEGGGSYEQYF
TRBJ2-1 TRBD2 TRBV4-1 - TGCGCCAGCAGCCTACTGAGCGGGGGCCTCGAGCAGTTCTTC CASSLLSGGLEQFF
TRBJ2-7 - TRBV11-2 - TGTGCCAGCCGCCCCTGGGGAGACAGTCCCTACGAGCAGTACTTC CASRPWGDSPYEQYF
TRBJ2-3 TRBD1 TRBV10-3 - TGTGCCATCAGTGAGGAACGGACAGGGGGAGATACGCAGTATTTT CAISEERTGGDTQYF
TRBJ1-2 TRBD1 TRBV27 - TGTGCCAGCAGTTCCTACAGGGGGGCGGCTAACTATGGCTACACCTTC CASSSYRGAANYGYTF
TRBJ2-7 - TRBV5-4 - TGTGCCAGCAGCTTGTTCCATAGGAGCTCCTACGAGCAGTACTTC CASSLFHRSSYEQYF
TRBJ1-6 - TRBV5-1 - TGCGCCAGCAGCGAAAGCCCCTTGCTCACACCCCTCCACTTT CASSESPLLTPLHF
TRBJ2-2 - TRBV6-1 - TGTGCCAGCAGTGAAGGCAGGGTAAACGGGGAGCTGTTTTTT CASSEGRVNGELFF
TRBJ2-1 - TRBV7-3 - TGTGCCAGCAGCTTAACGTTAGCCGGGTACAATGAGCAGTTCTTC CASSLTLAGYNEQFF
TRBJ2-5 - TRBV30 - TGTGCCTGGAAAGGCACGGGTCAGGAGACCCAGTACTTC CAWKGTGQETQYF
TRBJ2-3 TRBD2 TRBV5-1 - TGCGCCAGCAGTTCGGGGGGAGAAGATACGCAGTATTTT CASSSGGEDTQYF
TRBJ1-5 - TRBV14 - TGTGCCAGCAGCCTGGGGACCGCCAATCAGCCCCAGCATTTT CASSLGTANQPQHF
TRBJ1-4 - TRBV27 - TGTGCCAGCAGTTTAAATGGGGGGATTTATGAAAAACTGTTTTTT CASSLNGGIYEKLFF
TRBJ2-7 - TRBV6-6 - TGTGCCAGCAGCCCCGGAAAAGGCTTTTCCTACGAGCAGTACTTC CASSPGKGFSYEQYF
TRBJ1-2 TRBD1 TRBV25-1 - TGTGCCAGCAGTGAATATGGGGAGGGGGCCAGGGTAGGCTACACCTTC CASSEYGEGARVGYTF
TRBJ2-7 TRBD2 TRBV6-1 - TGTGCCAGCAGTGATTTCGGGACTAGCGGGACCTACGAGCAGTACTTC CASSDFGTSGTYEQYF
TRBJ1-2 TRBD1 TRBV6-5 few TGTGCCAGCAACGACAGGGCCCAGGGCTACACCTTC CASNDRAQGYTF
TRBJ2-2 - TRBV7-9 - TGTGCCAGCAGCTTCAGCAGTCTATCCGGTAGCACCGGGGAGCTGTTTTTT CASSFSSLSGSTGELFF
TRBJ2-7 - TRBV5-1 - TGCGCCAGCGGGCCTGGGGACAACTCCTACGAGCAGTACTTC CASGPGDNSYEQYF
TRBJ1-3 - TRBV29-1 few TGCAGCGCTCGGGACCCTGGAAACACCATATATTTT CSARDPGNTIYF